This entry lists 29 T cell receptor beta chains sequenced from one sample in a study of response to subunit inactivated influenza vaccine. TCRdb used MiXCR to reprocess the RT-PCR reads, holding one entry per CDR3 protein. The table has more than 250,000 distinct CDR3 sequences, just over 20% seen once; the top ten hold roughly a tenth. The sequences come from PBMCs from blood, collected less than 22 months after vaccination. The receptors were sampled from a man between 50 and 69 years old who received an inactivated influenza vaccine.

The chain links TRBV3-1 to TRBJ2-5; D is unresolved. Trimming shortened V by 1 base and J by 9 bases, and 9 bases separated the two germline ends. Germline-derived CDR1 and CDR2 are LGHDT and YNNKEL (reference sequence). The CDR3 is made up of 12 amino acids. The CDR3 sequence: CASSQVGIAQYF. The CDR3 nucleotides are TGTGCCAGCAGCCAAGTCGGTATTGCCCAGTACTTC.

This chain links TRBV25-1 with TRBJ1-4; no clear D gene. Trimming took off 2 bases at V and 4 bases at J, with 5 bases between the two ends. Germline CDR1 is MGHDK and CDR2 is SYGVNS. This CDR3 contains 13 residues. Written as DNA, the CDR3 is TGTGCCAGCAGTGAACCCCTTAATGAAAAACTGTTTTTT. As protein: CASSEPLNEKLFF.

This clonotype was detected only a few times. The V call is TRBV7-2, the J call TRBJ1-1; no firm D call. V dropped 2 bases and J dropped 7 bases, with 5 bases sitting between them. Germline assignment: CDR1 SGHTA and CDR2 FQGNSA. This CDR3 region has 11 residues. CDR3 residues: CASSLRVEAFF. In DNA form, the CDR3 reads TGTGCCAGCAGCTTAAGGGTTGAAGCTTTCTTT.

This clonotype was seen more than once but under ten times. V and J are TRBV7-2 and TRBJ1-6; unclear D gene. Germline V gene lookup returns CDR1 SGHTA and CDR2 FQGNSA. V gave up 7 bases and J gave up 0 bases, with 16 bases separating them. The CDR3 contains 17 residues. The CDR3 here is CASTRSALISYNSPLHF. CDR3 DNA sequence: TGTGCCAGCACCCGCTCGGCGTTGATCTCCTATAATTCACCCCTCCACTTT.

The V and J genes are TRBV14 and TRBJ2-4, with TRBD2 matching over 7 bases. V shed 6 bases, J shed 6 bases, and the junction held 11 bases outside the gene matches. The CDR3 runs 15 residues. The V gene's germline CDR1 is SGHDN and CDR2 FVKESK. Here the CDR3 reads CASSYLGPGGNIQYF. The CDR3 DNA reads as TGTGCCAGCAGTTACCTGGGGCCGGGGGGAAACATTCAGTACTTC.

This rearrangement joins TRBV20-1 to TRBJ2-7; the match to TRBD2 covers 8 bases. Germline CDR1 reads DFQATT; CDR2 reads SNEGSKA (reference sequence). V shed 1 base and J 7 bases; nucleotides not matched to a gene: 9. CDR3 length: 14 amino acids. The CDR3 nucleotides read TGCAGTGCTAGAGTTGCGACTAGCGTCACAGAGCAGTACTTC. Its translation: CSARVATSVTEQYF.

The DNA for the CDR3 is TGCAGTGCTAGAGATGGGGGGGCCCCCACAGATACGCAGTATTTT. It specifies CSARDGGAPTDTQYF. The V call is TRBV20-1, the J call TRBJ2-3; the D gene is possibly TRBD2 (7 bases). The CDR3 is 15 residues long. Germline V gene lookup returns CDR1 DFQATT and CDR2 SNEGSKA (reference sequence). Trimming shortened V by 0 bases and J by 2 bases, and 12 bases separated the two germline ends.

This clonotype was seen a handful of times. V usage is TRBV10-2 and J usage is TRBJ2-1; tentatively, D is TRBD1 (6 bases). Trimming cost V 2 bases and J 3 bases, with 8 bases left between them. Germline values: CDR1 WSHSY, CDR2 SAAADI. The CDR3 covers 14 residues. CDR3 DNA sequence: TGCGCCAGCAGTGAGGAGGGGGTCTACAATGAGCAGTTCTTC. Encoded protein: CASSEEGVYNEQFF.

At least ten counts were recorded for this clonotype. This chain connects TRBV6-1 to TRBJ1-1; D uncertain. Germline CDR1 and CDR2: MNHNS and SASEGT. V was trimmed by 6 bases and J by 4 bases, leaving 15 bases between them. This CDR3 has 14 residues. The CDR3 nucleotides are TGTGCCAGCAGCCGCGTTGGATCTGGCACTGAAGCTTTCTTT. Protein sequence: CASSRVGSGTEAFF.

This clonotype was seen more than once but under ten times. This rearrangement joins TRBV20-1 to TRBJ2-4; no clear D gene. The ends were cut back, 6 bases at V and 0 bases at J, with 9 bases in the middle. The germline CDR1 and CDR2 sequences are DFQATT and SNEGSKA (reference sequence). CDR3 length equals 13 residues. Written as DNA, the CDR3 is TGCAGTGCAACGGACCTAGCCAAAAACATTCAGTACTTC. Translating gives CSATDLAKNIQYF.

The V and J genes are TRBV5-1 and TRBJ2-7; the D is unclear. Germline values: CDR1 SGHRS, CDR2 YFSETQ. V lost 1 base to trimming and J lost 5 bases, with 7 bases between them. The CDR3 extends over 12 amino acids. The CDR3 region is CASSLWGNEQYF. The DNA for the CDR3 is TGCGCCAGCAGCTTGTGGGGTAACGAGCAGTACTTC.

This rearrangement joins TRBV4-3 to TRBJ1-4; D remains unclear. The CDR3 loop spans 15 amino acids. V was trimmed by 0 bases and J by 0 bases, leaving 5 bases between them. CDR1 is LGHNA, CDR2 YSLEER, per germline. The CDR3 DNA sequence: TGCGCCAGCAGCCAAGATCCCGCAACTAATGAAAAACTGTTTTTT. As protein: CASSQDPATNEKLFF.

This clonotype showed up just a few times. This chain joins TRBV20-1 and TRBJ2-2, with 9 bases that match TRBD1. J was trimmed by 2 bases and V by 5 bases; bases with no gene match: 3. CDR3 length: 14 amino acids. Germline-derived CDR1 and CDR2 are DFQATT and SNEGSKA (reference sequence). CDR3: CSAWGQGNTGELFF. DNA of the CDR3: TGCAGTGCTTGGGGACAGGGCAACACCGGGGAGCTGTTTTTT.

The chain employs TRBV28 and TRBJ1-2; 8 nucleotides line up with TRBD1. This CDR3 contains 14 residues. Germline CDR1 is MDHEN and CDR2 is SYDVKM. V shed 6 bases, J shed 4 bases, and the junction held 7 bases outside the gene matches. The CDR3 is CASRNGQGTYGYTF. For the CDR3, the DNA is TGTGCCAGCAGGAACGGACAGGGAACCTATGGCTACACCTTC.

This clonotype was recorded only once. The chain is built from TRBV12-3 or TRBV12-4 and TRBJ2-7; D gene ambiguous. V was pared by 1 base and J by 2 bases, with 9 bases between. The CDR3 has 14 amino acids. The CDR3 sequence is CASSLGRSPYEQYF. CDR3 DNA: TGTGCCAGCAGTTTAGGGCGTTCTCCCTACGAGCAGTACTTC.

The J gene is TRBJ2-1, the V gene TRBV4-3; a possible D gene is TRBD1 (5 bases). Looked up from germline, CDR1 is LGHNA and CDR2 is YSLEER. V gave up 1 base and J gave up 8 bases, with 12 bases separating them. The CDR3 covers 14 residues. The CDR3 region has the DNA TGCGCCAGCAGCCAAGGGCCTTTCAGGGATGAGCAGTTCTTC. This gives the protein CASSQGPFRDEQFF.

The chain uses TRBV6-2 or TRBV6-3 and TRBJ1-5; perhaps TRBD1 as D (5 bases). V was clipped by 0 bases and J by 6 bases, with 15 bases between them. The CDR3 extends over 16 amino acids. CDR1 and CDR2 from the germline V gene are MNHEY and SVGEGT. The CDR3 region has the DNA TGTGCCAGCAGTTACTCGAACCAGGGTTGGTTTCAGCCCCAGCATTTT. Translation gives CASSYSNQGWFQPQHF.

This clonotype appeared a few times. The chain carries TRBV3-1 and TRBJ2-7; maybe TRBD1 (6 bases). Trimming removed 0 bases from V and 3 bases from J, with 15 bases in between. The CDR3 extends over 16 amino acids. The germline CDR1 and CDR2 sequences are LGHDT and YNNKEL (reference sequence). The CDR3 coding sequence is TGTGCCAGCAGCCAAGAAGGGGCAGGGGCTCTCTACGAGCAGTACTTC. Translation gives CASSQEGAGALYEQYF.

In its sample, this clonotype was seen many times. The chain has TRBV5-1 and TRBJ1-1; D ambiguous. Germline CDR1 is SGHRS and CDR2 is YFSETQ. V gave up 3 bases and J gave up 4 bases, with 16 bases separating them. The CDR3 spans 15 residues. Here the CDR3 reads CASSSDGTVGTEAFF. CDR3 DNA sequence: TGCGCCAGCAGCTCCGACGGTACCGTGGGCACTGAAGCTTTCTTT.

In its sample, this clonotype was seen once. The chain recombines TRBV7-2 with TRBJ2-2; a possible D gene is TRBD2 (6 bases). V lost 1 base and J 4 bases, leaving 7 bases between the germline ends. The CDR3 spans 14 residues. The germline V gene encodes CDR1 SGHTA and CDR2 FQGNSA. Here the CDR3 reads CASSLVGSTGELFF. The CDR3 coding sequence is TGTGCCAGCAGCTTAGTCGGGAGCACCGGGGAGCTGTTTTTT.

This clonotype appeared a few times. The chain employs TRBV28 and TRBJ2-3, with 7 bases fitting TRBD2. V gave up 0 bases and J gave up 3 bases; unmatched junction bases: 9. The length of the CDR3 is 17 residues. CDR1 is MDHEN, CDR2 SYDVKM, per germline. The CDR3 sequence is CASSLWATLAKTDTQYF. The CDR3 region has the DNA TGTGCCAGCAGTTTATGGGCGACACTAGCGAAGACAGATACGCAGTATTTT.

This clonotype was counted ten times or more. This chain links TRBV6-5 with TRBJ1-1, with D perhaps matching TRBD1 (5 bases). This CDR3 region has 16 residues. Germline V gene data show CDR1 as MNHEY and CDR2 as SVGAGI. Between the trimmed V and J ends, which lost 2 bases and 1 base, there was a span of 14 bases. The CDR3 here is CASSYHPDGGNTEAFF. The CDR3 DNA follows: TGTGCCAGCAGTTACCATCCCGATGGGGGGAACACTGAAGCTTTCTTT.

This clonotype was observed a few times. The chain uses TRBV6-1 and TRBJ1-5, with a tentative D call TRBD1 (5 bases). Trimming stripped 5 bases from V and 5 bases from J, with 16 bases between. This CDR3 is built from 15 residues. Germline CDR1 and CDR2: MNHNS and SASEGT. For the CDR3, the DNA is TGTGCCAGCAGTACCGGGACGGAACGCGATCAGCCCCAGCATTTT. It codes for CASSTGTERDQPQHF.

This clonotype was picked up a small number of times. DNA of the CDR3: TGTGCCAGCAGCTCAAGAGAACGGACAGGGAACTCGAACACTGAAGCTTTCTTT. Translated: CASSSRERTGNSNTEAFF. V and J are TRBV7-6 and TRBJ1-1; 8 nucleotides line up with TRBD1. This CDR3 is 18 amino acids long. Losses at the gene ends were 4 bases for V and 1 base for J; bases not matched to a gene: 14. CDR1 and CDR2 (germline): SGHVS, FNYEAQ.

This clonotype has just a few counts. This chain links TRBV20-1 with TRBJ2-1; TRBD2 agrees at 13 bases. The CDR3 extends over 15 amino acids. V lost 3 bases, J lost 9 bases, and 8 bases stayed unmatched. Germline CDR1 DFQATT, CDR2 SNEGSKA (reference sequence). The CDR3 loop is CSASWTSGRFVEQFF. The CDR3 DNA follows: TGCAGTGCTAGTTGGACTAGCGGGAGATTTGTTGAGCAGTTCTTC.

This clonotype showed up just a few times. V is TRBV28 and J is TRBJ2-7; a weak D match, TRBD1 (5 bases). Germline CDR1 MDHEN, CDR2 SYDVKM. The CDR3 loop spans 15 amino acids. Trimming left V 3 bases short and J 2 bases short, with 14 bases between. CDR3 region: CASSFWSLGAYEQYF. The CDR3 DNA reads TGTGCCAGCAGTTTTTGGAGCCTAGGGGCCTACGAGCAGTACTTC.

V and J are TRBV24-1 and TRBJ2-5; TRBD1 matches at 9 bases. The CDR3 is 15 residues long. In germline, CDR1 is KGHDR, CDR2 SFDVKD. V was pared by 7 bases and J by 3 bases, with 8 bases of the junction left unmatched. CDR3 region: CATSWVRQGEETQYF. DNA of the CDR3: TGTGCCACCAGCTGGGTCAGACAGGGGGAAGAGACCCAGTACTTC.

This clonotype was seen at least ten times. This chain joins TRBV28 and TRBJ2-3; D is unclear. Looked up from germline, CDR1 is MDHEN and CDR2 is SYDVKM. The CDR3 totals 14 residues. Trimming removed 1 base from V and 7 bases from J, with 12 bases in between. CDR3 amino acids: CASSLFFGRHTQYF. CDR3 nucleotides: TGTGCCAGCAGTTTATTCTTCGGGCGACATACGCAGTATTTT.

The CDR3 coding sequence is TGCAGCGTTCGTCGCGGGGGCGAGACCCAGTACTTC. This encodes CSVRRGGETQYF. The V gene is TRBV29-1, the J gene TRBJ2-5; maybe TRBD2 (7 bases). Germline V gives CDR1 SQVTM, CDR2 ANQGSEA. This CDR3 spans 12 amino acids. Trimming left V 5 bases short and J 5 bases short, with 12 bases between.